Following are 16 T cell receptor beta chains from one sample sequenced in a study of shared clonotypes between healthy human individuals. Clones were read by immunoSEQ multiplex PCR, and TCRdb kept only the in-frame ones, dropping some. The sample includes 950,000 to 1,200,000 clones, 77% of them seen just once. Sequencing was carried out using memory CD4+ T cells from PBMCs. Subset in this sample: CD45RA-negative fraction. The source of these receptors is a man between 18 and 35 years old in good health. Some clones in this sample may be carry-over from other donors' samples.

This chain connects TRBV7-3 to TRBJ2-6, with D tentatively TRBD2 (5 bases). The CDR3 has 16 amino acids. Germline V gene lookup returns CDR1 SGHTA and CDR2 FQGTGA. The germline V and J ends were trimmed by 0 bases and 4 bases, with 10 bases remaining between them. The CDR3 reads CASSLTSGSGANVLTF. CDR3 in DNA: TGTGCCAGCAGCTTAACTTCGGGGTCAGGGGCCAACGTCCTGACTTTC.

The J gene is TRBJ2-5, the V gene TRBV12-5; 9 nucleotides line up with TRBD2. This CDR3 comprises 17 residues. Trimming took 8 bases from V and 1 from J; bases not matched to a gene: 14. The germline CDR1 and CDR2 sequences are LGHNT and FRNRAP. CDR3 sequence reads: CASTYLPASGIQETQYF. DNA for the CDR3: TGTGCTAGTACCTATCTTCCGGCTAGCGGGATCCAAGAGACCCAGTACTTC. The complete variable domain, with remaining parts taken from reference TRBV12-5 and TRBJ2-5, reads DARVTQTPRHKVTEMGQEVTMRCQPILGHNTVFWYRQTMMQGLELLAYFRNRAPLDDSGMPKDRFSAEMPDATLATLKIQPSEPRDSAVYFCASTYLPASGIQETQYFGPGTRLLVL.

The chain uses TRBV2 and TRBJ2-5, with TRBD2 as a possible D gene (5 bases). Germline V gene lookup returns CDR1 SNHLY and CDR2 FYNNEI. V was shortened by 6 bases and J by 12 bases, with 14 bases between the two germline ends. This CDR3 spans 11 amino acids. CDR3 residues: CASRFSSDEYF. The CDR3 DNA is TGTGCCAGCAGATTTAGTAGCGATGAGTACTTC. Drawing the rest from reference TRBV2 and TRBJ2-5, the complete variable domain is EPEVTQTPSHQVTQMGQEVILRCVPISNHLYFYWYRQILGQKVEFLVSFYNNEISEKSEIFDDQFSVERPDGSNFTLKIRSTKLEDSAMYFCASRFSSDEYFGPGTRLLVL.

CDR3 in amino acids: CASSLAPAGNTIYF. CDR3 DNA: TGTGCCAGCAGCTTAGCCCCCGCTGGAAACACCATATATTTT. The chain carries TRBV7-9 and TRBJ1-3; D is undetermined. CDR1 and CDR2 from the germline V gene are SEHNR and FQNEAQ (reference sequence). Trimming removed 0 bases from V and 2 bases from J, with 5 bases in between. The length of the CDR3 is 14 residues.

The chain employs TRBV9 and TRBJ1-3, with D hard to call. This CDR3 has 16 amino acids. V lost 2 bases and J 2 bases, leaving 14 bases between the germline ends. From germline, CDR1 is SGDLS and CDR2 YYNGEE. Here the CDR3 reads CASSVTLKPTGNTIYF. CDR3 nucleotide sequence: TGTGCCAGCAGCGTCACCCTTAAACCCACTGGAAACACCATATATTTT.

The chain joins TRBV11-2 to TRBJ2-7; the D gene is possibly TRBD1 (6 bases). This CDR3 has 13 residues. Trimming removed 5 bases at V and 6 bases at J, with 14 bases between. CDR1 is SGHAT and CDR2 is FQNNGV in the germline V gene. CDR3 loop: CASSRVGQPEQYF. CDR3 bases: TGTGCCAGCAGCAGAGTCGGACAGCCCGAGCAGTACTTC.

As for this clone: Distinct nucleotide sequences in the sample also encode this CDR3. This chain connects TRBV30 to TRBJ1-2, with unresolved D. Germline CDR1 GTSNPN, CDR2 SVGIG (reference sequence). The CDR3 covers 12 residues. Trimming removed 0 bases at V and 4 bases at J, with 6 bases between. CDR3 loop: CAWSVQGYGYTF. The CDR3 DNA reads TGTGCCTGGAGTGTCCAAGGCTATGGCTACACCTTC.

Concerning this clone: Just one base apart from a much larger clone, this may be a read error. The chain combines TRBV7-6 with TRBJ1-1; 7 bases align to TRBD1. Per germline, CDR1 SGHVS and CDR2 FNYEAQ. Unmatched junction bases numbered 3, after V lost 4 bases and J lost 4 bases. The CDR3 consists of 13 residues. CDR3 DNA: TGTGCCAGCAGCTCTCAGGGGGGCACTGAAGCTTTCTTT. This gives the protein CASSSQGGTEAFF.

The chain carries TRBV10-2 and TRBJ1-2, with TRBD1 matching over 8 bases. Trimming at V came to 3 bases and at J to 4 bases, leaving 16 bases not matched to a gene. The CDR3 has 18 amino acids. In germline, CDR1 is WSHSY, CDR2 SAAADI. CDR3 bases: TGCGCCAGCAGTGATACCGGGACAGGCTTACTTGTAGGCTATGGCTACACCTTC. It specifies CASSDTGTGLLVGYGYTF.

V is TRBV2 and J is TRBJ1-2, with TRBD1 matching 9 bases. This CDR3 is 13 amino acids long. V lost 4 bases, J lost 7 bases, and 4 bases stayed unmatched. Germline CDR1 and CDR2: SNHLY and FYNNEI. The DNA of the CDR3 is TGTGCCAGCAGTGTTACAGGGGGCTCTGGCTACACCTTC. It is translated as CASSVTGGSGYTF.

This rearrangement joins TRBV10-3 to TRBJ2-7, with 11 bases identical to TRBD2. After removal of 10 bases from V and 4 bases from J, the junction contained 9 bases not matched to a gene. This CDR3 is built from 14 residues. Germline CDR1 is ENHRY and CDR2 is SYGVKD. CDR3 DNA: TGTGCCACGACCGGGACTAGCGGCTTGTACGAGCAGTACTTC. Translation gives CATTGTSGLYEQYF.

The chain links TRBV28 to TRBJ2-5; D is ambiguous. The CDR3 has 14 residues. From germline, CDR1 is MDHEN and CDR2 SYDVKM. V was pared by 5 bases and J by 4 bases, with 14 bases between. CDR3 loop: CASSPVGKGETQYF. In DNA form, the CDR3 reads TGTGCCAGCAGTCCCGTGGGCAAGGGAGAGACCCAGTACTTC.

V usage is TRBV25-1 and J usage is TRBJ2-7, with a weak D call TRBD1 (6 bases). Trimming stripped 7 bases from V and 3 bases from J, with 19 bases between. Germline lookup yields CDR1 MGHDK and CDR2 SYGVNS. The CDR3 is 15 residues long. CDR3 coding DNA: TGTGCCAGCATGAAGCCTGGACAGTTGGGCTACGAGCAGTACTTC. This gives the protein CASMKPGQLGYEQYF.

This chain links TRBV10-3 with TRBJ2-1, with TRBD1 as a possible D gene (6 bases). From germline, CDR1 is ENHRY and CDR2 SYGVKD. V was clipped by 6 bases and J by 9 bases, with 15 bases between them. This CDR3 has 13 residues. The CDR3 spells CAISQGIQGEQFF. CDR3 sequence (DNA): TGTGCCATCAGCCAGGGGATCCAGGGTGAGCAGTTCTTC.

The CDR3 DNA follows: TGTGCCAGCAGCTTTGGCAGACCCGTCTATGGCTACACCTTC. This translates into CASSFGRPVYGYTF. The chain carries TRBV7-9 and TRBJ1-2; D gene uncertain. V lost 3 bases and J lost 4, with 12 bases in between. CDR1 and CDR2 (germline): SEHNR, FQNEAQ (reference sequence). The CDR3 consists of 14 residues.

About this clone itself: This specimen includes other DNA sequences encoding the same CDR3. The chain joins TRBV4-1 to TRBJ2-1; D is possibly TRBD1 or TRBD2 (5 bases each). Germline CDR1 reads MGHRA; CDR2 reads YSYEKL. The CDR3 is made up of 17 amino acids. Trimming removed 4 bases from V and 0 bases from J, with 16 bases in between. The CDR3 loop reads CASSPYGTVSSYNEQFF. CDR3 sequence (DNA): TGCGCCAGCAGCCCATACGGGACGGTAAGCTCCTACAATGAGCAGTTCTTC.